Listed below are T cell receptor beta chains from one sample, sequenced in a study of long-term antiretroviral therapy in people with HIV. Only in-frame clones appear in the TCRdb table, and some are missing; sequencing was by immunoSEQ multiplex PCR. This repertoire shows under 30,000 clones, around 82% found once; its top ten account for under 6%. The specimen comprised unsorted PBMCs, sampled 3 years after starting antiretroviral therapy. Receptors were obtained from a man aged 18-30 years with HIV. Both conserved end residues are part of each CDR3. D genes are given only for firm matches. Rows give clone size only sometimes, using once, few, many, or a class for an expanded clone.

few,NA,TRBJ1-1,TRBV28,TGTGCCAGCAGTCGGGTCCATGGGGACACTGAAGCTTTCTTT,CASSRVHGDTEAFF
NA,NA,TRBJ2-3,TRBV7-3,TGTGCCAGCAGCGCGCTTGGGGCGGATACGCAGTATTTT,CASSALGADTQYF
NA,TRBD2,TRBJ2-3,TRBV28,TGTGCCAGCAGTTTAAGGGCTAGCGGGGCAGATACGCAGTATTTT,CASSLRASGADTQYF
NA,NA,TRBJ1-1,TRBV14,TGTGCCAGCAGCTACAGCCCTGACCTAAACACTGAAGCTTTCTTT,CASSYSPDLNTEAFF
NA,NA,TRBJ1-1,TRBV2,TGTGCCACCACTAGTGGGGCGAGGTCGAACACTGAAGCTTTCTTT,CATTSGARSNTEAFF
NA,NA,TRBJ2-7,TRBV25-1,TGTGCCAGCAGTGAACCCCCCTTCGACGAGCAGTACTTC,CASSEPPFDEQYF
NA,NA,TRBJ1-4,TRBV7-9,TGTGCCAGCAGCTTAGCGGGAGGGGGAAAACTGTTTTTT,CASSLAGGGKLFF
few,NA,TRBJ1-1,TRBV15,TGTGCCACCAGCAGACTTGATCGGACTGAAGCTTTCTTT,CATSRLDRTEAFF
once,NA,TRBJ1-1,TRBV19,TGTGCCAGTAGTATAGGGACAGTAAACACTGAAGCTTTCTTT,CASSIGTVNTEAFF
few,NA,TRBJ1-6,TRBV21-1,TGTGCCAGCAAGACCCGGCTAGGGAATTCACCCCTCCACTTT,CASKTRLGNSPLHF
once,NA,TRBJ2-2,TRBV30,TGTGCCTGGGAGGGGAAAGGGAGGCACCCCGGGGAGCTGTTTTTT,CAWEGKGRHPGELFF
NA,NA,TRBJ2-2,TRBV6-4,TGTGCCAGCAGCCCCGGGGGGCCAGGAACCGGGGAGCTGTTTTTT,CASSPGGPGTGELFF
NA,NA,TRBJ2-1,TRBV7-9,TGTGCCAGCAGCTTTTCCCCAGCGGCTATAAATGAGCAGTTCTTC,CASSFSPAAINEQFF
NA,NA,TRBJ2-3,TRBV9,TGTGCCAGCAGCGTAGTGGGGGAAGGAGATACGCAGTATTTT,CASSVVGEGDTQYF
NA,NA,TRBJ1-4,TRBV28,TGTGCCAGCACCTCAACTCGGGTAGGCGAAAAACTGTTTTTT,CASTSTRVGEKLFF
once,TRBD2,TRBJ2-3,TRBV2,TGTGCCAGCATGGCGGGGGGAACAGATACGCAGTATTTT,CASMAGGTDTQYF
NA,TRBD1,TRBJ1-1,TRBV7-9,TGTGCCAGCAGCCCCCCGGGACAGTACACTGAAGCTTTCTTT,CASSPPGQYTEAFF
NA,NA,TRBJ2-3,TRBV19,TGTGCCAGTAGTCCGACCACAGATACGCAGTATTTT,CASSPTTDTQYF
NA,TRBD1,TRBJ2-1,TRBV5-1,TGCGCCAGCAGCCAGGGGACAGGGGTCTACAATGAGCAGTTCTTC,CASSQGTGVYNEQFF
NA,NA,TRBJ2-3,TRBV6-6,TGTGCCAGCAGTTACTCGCGGGAATCAGATACGCAGTATTTT,CASSYSRESDTQYF
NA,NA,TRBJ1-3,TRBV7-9,TGTGCCAGCAGCTTCTCCCTAGGCTCTGGAAACACCATATATTTT,CASSFSLGSGNTIYF
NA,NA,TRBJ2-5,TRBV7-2,TGTGCCAGCAGCTTAGTCAGTCGAGAGACCCAGTACTTC,CASSLVSRETQYF
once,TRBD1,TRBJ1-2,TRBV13,TGTGCCAGCAGCTTAGGTTTGACAGGGGGCGTCTATGGCTACACCTTC,CASSLGLTGGVYGYTF
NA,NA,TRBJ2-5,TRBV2,TGTGCCAGCAGTGAATCTGGTAGCCAAGAGACCCAGTACTTC,CASSESGSQETQYF
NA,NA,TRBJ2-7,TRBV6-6,TGTGCCAGCAGTTACTCCCTGAGTAATACGGGTGAGCAGTACTTC,CASSYSLSNTGEQYF
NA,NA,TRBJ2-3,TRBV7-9,TGTGCCAGCAGCTTAGTAGGGGGCACAGATACGCAGTATTTT,CASSLVGGTDTQYF
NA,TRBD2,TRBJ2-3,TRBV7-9,TGTGCCAGCAGCTTAATACTAGCGGTCACAGATACGCAGTATTTT,CASSLILAVTDTQYF
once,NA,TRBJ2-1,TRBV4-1,TGCGCCAGCAGCCAAGGGAGGGGCAGGGGGTATGAGCAGTTCTTC,CASSQGRGRGYEQFF
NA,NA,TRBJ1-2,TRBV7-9,TGTGCCAGCAGCTTTAGTCGGGGGGCAGGCGGCTACACCTTC,CASSFSRGAGGYTF
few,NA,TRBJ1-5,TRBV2,TGTGCCAGCGACTCAACTGGGCAGCCCCAGCATTTT,CASDSTGQPQHF
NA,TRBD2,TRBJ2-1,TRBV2,TGTGCCAGCAGTGGGTTTAGCGGGGGGCCTCCCTCCTACAATGAGCAGTTCTTC,CASSGFSGGPPSYNEQFF
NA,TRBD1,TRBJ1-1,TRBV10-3,TGTGCCATCAGCCCAACAGGGGCTGAAGCTTTCTTT,CAISPTGAEAFF
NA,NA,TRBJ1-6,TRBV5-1,TGCGCCAGCAGCACAATACCGGGACGGGAGGAATCACCCCTCCACTTT,CASSTIPGREESPLHF
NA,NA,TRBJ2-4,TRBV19,TGTGCCAGTAGTACTCCCTCAGACAAAAACATTCAGTACTTC,CASSTPSDKNIQYF
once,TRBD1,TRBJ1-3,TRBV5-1,TGCGCCAGCAGCTTACAGGGGACAGGAAACACCATATATTTT,CASSLQGTGNTIYF
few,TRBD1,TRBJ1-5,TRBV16,TGTGCCAGCAGCCAGAGGGGACAGAATCAGCCCCAGCATTTT,CASSQRGQNQPQHF
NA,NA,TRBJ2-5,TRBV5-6,TGTGCCAGCAGCACACAAGAGACCCAGTACTTC,CASSTQETQYF
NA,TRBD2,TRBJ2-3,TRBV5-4,TGTGCCAGCAGCTGGGGGACTAGCGGGGGCCGTACTAGCACAGATACGCAGTATTTT,CASSWGTSGGRTSTDTQYF
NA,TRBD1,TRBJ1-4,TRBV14,TGTGCCAGCAGCCAACATACAGGGGGCTATAATGAAAAACTGTTTTTT,CASSQHTGGYNEKLFF
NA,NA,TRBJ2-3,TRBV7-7,TGTGCTAGCAGCTTAATGGCGGGGCCCACAGATACGCAGTATTTT,CASSLMAGPTDTQYF
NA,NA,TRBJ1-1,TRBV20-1,TGCAGTGCTAAGGGGTACACTGAAGCTTTCTTT,CSAKGYTEAFF
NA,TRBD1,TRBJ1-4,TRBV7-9,TGTGCCAGCAGCCTTACAGGGGGCGGTGAAAAACTGTTTTTT,CASSLTGGGEKLFF
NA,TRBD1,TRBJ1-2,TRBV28,TGTGCCAGCAGTTTGGGAGGACAGGGTAACTATGGCTACACCTTC,CASSLGGQGNYGYTF
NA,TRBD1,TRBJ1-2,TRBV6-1,TGTGCCAGCAGCCCTTGGGGGGAACAGGGGACTGGCTACACCTTC,CASSPWGEQGTGYTF
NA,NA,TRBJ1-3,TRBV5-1,TGCGCCAGCAGCGGAGGGGTCCAATACTCTGGAAACACCATATATTTT,CASSGGVQYSGNTIYF
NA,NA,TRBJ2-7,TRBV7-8,TGTGCCAGCAGCCAGGGATGGTCCTACGAGCAGTACTTC,CASSQGWSYEQYF
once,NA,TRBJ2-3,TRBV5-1,TGCGCCAGCAGCTTACAAGGCGCGGATACGCAGTATTTT,CASSLQGADTQYF
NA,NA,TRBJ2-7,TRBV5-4,TGTGCCAGCAGCTTATTGGGGGGACCCTACGAGCAGTACTTC,CASSLLGGPYEQYF
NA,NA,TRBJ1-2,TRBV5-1,TGCGCCAGCAGCCCACCGGGGCAGACCACCAACTATGGCTACACCTTC,CASSPPGQTTNYGYTF
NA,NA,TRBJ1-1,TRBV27,TGTGCCAGCAGTGCCGCTACAGGAGCCTACACTGAAGCTTTCTTT,CASSAATGAYTEAFF
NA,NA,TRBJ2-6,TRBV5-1,TGCGCCAGCAGCTTGGCCCACTCTGGGGCCAACGTCCTGACTTTC,CASSLAHSGANVLTF
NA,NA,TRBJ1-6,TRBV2,TGTGCCAGCAGTGAATGGACAACCTTCGATAATTCACCCCTCCACTTT,CASSEWTTFDNSPLHF